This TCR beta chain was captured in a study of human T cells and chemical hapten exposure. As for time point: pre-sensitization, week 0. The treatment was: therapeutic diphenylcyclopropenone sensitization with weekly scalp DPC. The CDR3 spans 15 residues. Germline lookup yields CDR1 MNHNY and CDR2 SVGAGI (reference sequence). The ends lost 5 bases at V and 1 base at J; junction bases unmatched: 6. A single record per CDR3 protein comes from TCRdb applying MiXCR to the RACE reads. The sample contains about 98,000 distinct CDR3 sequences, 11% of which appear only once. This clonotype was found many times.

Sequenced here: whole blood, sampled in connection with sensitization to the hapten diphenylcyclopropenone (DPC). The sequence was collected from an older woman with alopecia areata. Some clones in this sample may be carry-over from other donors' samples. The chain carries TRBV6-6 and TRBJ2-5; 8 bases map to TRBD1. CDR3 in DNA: TGTGCCAGCAGTCTACGGGACAGGACCCAAGAGACCCAGTACTTC. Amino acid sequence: CASSLRDRTQETQYF.